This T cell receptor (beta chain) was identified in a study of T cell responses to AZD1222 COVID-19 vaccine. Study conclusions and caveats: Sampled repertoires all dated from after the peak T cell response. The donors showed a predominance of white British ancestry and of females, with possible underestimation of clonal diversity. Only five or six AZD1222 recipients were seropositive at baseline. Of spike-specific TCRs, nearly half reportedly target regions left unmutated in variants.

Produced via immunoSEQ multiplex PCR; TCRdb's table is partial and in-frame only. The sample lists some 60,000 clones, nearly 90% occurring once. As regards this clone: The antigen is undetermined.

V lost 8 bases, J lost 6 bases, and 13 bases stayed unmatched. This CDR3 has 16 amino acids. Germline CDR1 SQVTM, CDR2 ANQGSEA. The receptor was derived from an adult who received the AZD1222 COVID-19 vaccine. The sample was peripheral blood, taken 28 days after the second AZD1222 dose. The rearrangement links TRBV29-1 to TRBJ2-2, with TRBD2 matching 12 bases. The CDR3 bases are TGCAGCTTCCGACTAGCGGGAGTGGTGGGGGCCGGGGAGCTGTTTTTT. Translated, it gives CSFRLAGVVGAGELFF.